This T cell receptor (beta chain) emerged from a study of blood T cells in healthy people across ages. A second PCR of about 6 to 12 cycles used a sample-barcoded 5' primer and a J-beta primer mix. Each CDR3 protein is one row after TCRdb ran MiXCR on the 5' RACE reads. Of about 570,000 distinct CDR3 sequences in the sample, approximately 25% were seen once. The CDR3 has 14 residues. V gave up 3 bases and J gave up 3 bases, with 12 bases separating them. Germline V CDR1 and CDR2: SGHRS, YFSETQ. The rearrangement links TRBV5-1 to TRBJ1-1; D is perhaps TRBD1 (5 bases). Sequenced material: blood. This TCR was sampled from a woman between 65 and 79 years old in good health. This chain's CDR3 is CASSYSGTDTEAFF. DNA for the CDR3: TGCGCCAGCAGCTACTCCGGGACGGACACTGAAGCTTTCTTT.